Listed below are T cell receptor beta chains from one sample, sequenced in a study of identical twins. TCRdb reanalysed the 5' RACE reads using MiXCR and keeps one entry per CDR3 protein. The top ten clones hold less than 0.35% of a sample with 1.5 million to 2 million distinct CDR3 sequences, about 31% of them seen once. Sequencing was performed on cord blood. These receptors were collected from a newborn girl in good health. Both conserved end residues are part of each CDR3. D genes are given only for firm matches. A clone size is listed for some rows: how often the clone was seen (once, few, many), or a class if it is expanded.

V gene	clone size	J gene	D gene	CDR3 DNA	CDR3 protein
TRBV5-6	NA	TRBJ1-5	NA	TGTGCCAGCAGCTTGTACGGGCCTAACAATCAGCCCCAGCATTTT	CASSLYGPNNQPQHF
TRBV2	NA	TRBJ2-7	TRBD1	TGTGCCAGCAGTGACCTGGGGACAGCCTACGAGCAGTACTTC	CASSDLGTAYEQYF
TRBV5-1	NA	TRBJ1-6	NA	TGCGCCAGCAGCTTGAGAGAATCACCCCTCCACTTT	CASSLRESPLHF
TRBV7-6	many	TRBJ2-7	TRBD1	TGTGCCAGCAGCTTAGGGACAGGGTACTCCTACGAGCAGTACTTC	CASSLGTGYSYEQYF
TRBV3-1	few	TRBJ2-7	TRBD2	TGTGCCAGCACCACTGGACTAGCGGGAGCCGAGCAGTACTTC	CASTTGLAGAEQYF
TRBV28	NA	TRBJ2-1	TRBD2	TGTGCCAGCAGTTTAAAAATGGGGACTATTAATGAGCAGTTCTTC	CASSLKMGTINEQFF
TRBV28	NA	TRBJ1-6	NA	TGTGCCAGCAGCTCCCGCAGGGGCTATAATTCACCCCTCCACTTT	CASSSRRGYNSPLHF
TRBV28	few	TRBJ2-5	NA	TGTGCCAGCAGTCTAAGACAGGAGGGGACCCAGTACTTC	CASSLRQEGTQYF
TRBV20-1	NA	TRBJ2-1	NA	TGCAGTGCTAGCCGAGGAAACCTGTACAATGAGCAGTTCTTC	CSASRGNLYNEQFF
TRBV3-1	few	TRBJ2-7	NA	TGTGCCAGCAGCGACACAACGGGGGCCCTCTACGAGCAGTACTTC	CASSDTTGALYEQYF
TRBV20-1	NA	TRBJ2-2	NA	TGCAGTGCTACACGGGCCACCGGGGAGCTGTTTTTT	CSATRATGELFF
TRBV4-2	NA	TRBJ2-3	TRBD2	TGTGCCAGCAGCCAAGCTAATGGAGCGGGACGGGCAGATACGCAGTATTTT	CASSQANGAGRADTQYF
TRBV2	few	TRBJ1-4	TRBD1	TGTGCCAGCAATTCGGACAGGGTGGCTAATGAAAAACTGTTTTTT	CASNSDRVANEKLFF
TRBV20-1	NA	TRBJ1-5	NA	TGCAGTGCCCAATGGGGAACGGACCATCAGCCCCAGCATTTT	CSAQWGTDHQPQHF
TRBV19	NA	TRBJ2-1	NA	TGTGCCAGTAGTTACCAGAGCTACAATGAGCAGTTCTTC	CASSYQSYNEQFF
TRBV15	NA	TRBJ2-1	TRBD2	TGTGCCACCACCCGGACTAGCGGGAGCTCCTACAATGAGCAGTTCTTC	CATTRTSGSSYNEQFF
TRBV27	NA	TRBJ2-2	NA	TGTGCCAGCAGTTGGGGGGGACAAAACACCGGGGAGCTGTTTTTT	CASSWGGQNTGELFF
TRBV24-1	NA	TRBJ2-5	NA	TGTGCCACCAGTGACCAGACCCAGAACCCCAATGAGCAGTACTTC	CATSDQTQNPNEQYF
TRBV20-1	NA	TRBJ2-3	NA	TGCAGTGCTAGGGAGCTAGCCACTAGCACAGATACGCAGTATTTT	CSARELATSTDTQYF
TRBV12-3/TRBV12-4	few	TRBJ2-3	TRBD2	TGTGCCAGCCGCCTCGCTAGCGGGGCCGTCGACACGCAGTATTTT	CASRLASGAVDTQYF
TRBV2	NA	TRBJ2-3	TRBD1	TGTGCCGGGAGACAGGGGGCAACAGATACGCGGTATTTT	CAGRQGATDTRYF
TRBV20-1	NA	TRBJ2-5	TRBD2	TGCAGTGCAATCGGTACCGGGACTAGCTTAGAGACCCAGTACTTC	CSAIGTGTSLETQYF
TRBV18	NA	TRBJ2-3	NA	TGTGCCAGCTCGTCCGGCCGGCGGAACGCAGATGCGCAGTATTTT	CASSSGRRNADAQYF
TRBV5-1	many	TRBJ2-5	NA	TGCGCCAGCAGCTTCCTAGGAGAGGGGGAGACCCAGTACTTC	CASSFLGEGETQYF
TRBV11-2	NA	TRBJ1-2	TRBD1	TGTGCCAGCAGCCCCTCGGAGGGGGCCTATGGCTACACCTTC	CASSPSEGAYGYTF
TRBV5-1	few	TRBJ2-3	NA	TGCGCCAGCAGCGAGGATTCAGGGTACGATACGCAGTATTTT	CASSEDSGYDTQYF
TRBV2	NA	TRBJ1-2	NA	TGTGCCAGCAAGCAGGCGCTCAACTATGGCTACACCTTC	CASKQALNYGYTF
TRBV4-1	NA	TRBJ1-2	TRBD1	TGTGCCAGCAGCCCCCGGACAGGCAACTCCTATGGCTACACCTTC	CASSPRTGNSYGYTF
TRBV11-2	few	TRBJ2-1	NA	TGTGCCAGCAGCTTCGTGCGACTATTCAATGAGCAGTTCTTC	CASSFVRLFNEQFF
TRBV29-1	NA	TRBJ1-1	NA	TGCAGCGTTGCAAAGATAATGAACACTGAAGCTTTCTTT	CSVAKIMNTEAFF
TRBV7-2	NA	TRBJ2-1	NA	TGTGCCAGCAGGTATCGCGGCGGGGACTCCTACAATGAGCAGTTCTTC	CASRYRGGDSYNEQFF
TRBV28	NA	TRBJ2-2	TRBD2	TGTGCCAGCACCCATATGGGGGGGGGAGTCGACACCGGGGAGCTGTTTTTT	CASTHMGGGVDTGELFF
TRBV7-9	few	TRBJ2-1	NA	TGTGCCAGCAGCTTAATTCGACCCTCCTACAATGAGCAGTTCTTC	CASSLIRPSYNEQFF
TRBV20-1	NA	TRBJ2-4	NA	TGCAGTGCTAGTCTGGGGATAGCCAAAAACATTCAGTACTTC	CSASLGIAKNIQYF
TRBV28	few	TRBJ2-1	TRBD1	TGTGCCAGCACCCGGACAGGGCACTACAATGAGCAGTTCTTC	CASTRTGHYNEQFF
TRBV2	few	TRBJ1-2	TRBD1	TGTGCCTCCTTGACAGGGTCATTGGGCTACACCTTC	CASLTGSLGYTF
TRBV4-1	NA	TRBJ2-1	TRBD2	TGCGCCAGCAGCCAAAGGCCGGGACTAGCGTTTCGGAATGAGCAGTTCTTC	CASSQRPGLAFRNEQFF
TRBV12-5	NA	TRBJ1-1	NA	TGTGCTAGTGGTTTGGGGACGGCGAACACTGAAGCTTTCTTT	CASGLGTANTEAFF
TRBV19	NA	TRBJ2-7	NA	TGTGCCAGTAGTATATGGGGACACTCCTACGAGCAGTACTTC	CASSIWGHSYEQYF
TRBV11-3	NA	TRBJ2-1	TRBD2	TGTGCCAGCAGCTTAGCGACTAGCGGATCCCACAATGAGCAGTTCTTC	CASSLATSGSHNEQFF
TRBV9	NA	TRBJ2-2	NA	TGTGCCACCTCGGACAGACTGAACACCGGGGAGCTGTTTTTT	CATSDRLNTGELFF
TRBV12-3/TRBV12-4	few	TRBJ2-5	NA	TGTGCCAGCAGTTTAGTACGGTTCAGACGAGAGACCCAGTACTTC	CASSLVRFRRETQYF
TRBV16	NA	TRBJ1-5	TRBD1	TGTGCCAGCAGCCAATGGGACAGGGTCGGGCAGCCCCGGCATTTT	CASSQWDRVGQPRHF
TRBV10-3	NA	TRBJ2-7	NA	TGTGCCATCGTATCAGGGACTGACCCCTACGAGCAGTACTTC	CAIVSGTDPYEQYF
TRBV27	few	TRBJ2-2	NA	TGTGCCAGCAGTTTATTCGGACTATCCGGGGAGCTGTTTTTT	CASSLFGLSGELFF
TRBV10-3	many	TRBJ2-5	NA	TGTGCCATCCAAAAGGGTCCATACCAAGAGACCCAGTACTTC	CAIQKGPYQETQYF
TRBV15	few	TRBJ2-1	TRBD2	TGTGCCACCAGCAGAGGAACTAGCGGCCACAATGAGCAGTTCTTC	CATSRGTSGHNEQFF
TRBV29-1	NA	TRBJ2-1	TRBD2	TGCAGCGTTGAAGTGGGACTAGCGGCCTACAATGAGCAGTTCTTC	CSVEVGLAAYNEQFF